This T cell receptor (beta chain) emerged from a study of CD8 T cells in ankylosing spondylitis. TCRdb re-called the 5' RACE reads with MiXCR, one entry per CDR3 protein. The table lists 350,000 to 450,000 distinct CDR3 sequences, about 20% of them singletons. This CDR3 region has 16 residues. Germline assignment: CDR1 ENHRY and CDR2 SYGVKD. Trimming pared 0 bases from V and 3 bases from J, leaving 12 bases between. This clonotype has just a few counts. The receptor's source is a male donor with ankylosing spondylitis or in good health (not recorded which). What was sequenced was blood, either unsorted or a sorted T cell fraction (not recorded which). The V call is TRBV10-3, the J call TRBJ2-1; the D gene is possibly TRBD1 (5 bases). CDR3 sequence: CAISESKQDLYNEQFF. As DNA, the CDR3 is TGTGCCATCAGTGAGTCGAAACAGGACCTCTACAATGAGCAGTTCTTC.